Presented here are 2 T cell receptor beta chains from one specimen sequenced in a study of T cell responses to AZD1222 COVID-19 vaccine. Sequenced by immunoSEQ multiplex PCR; TCRdb stores in-frame clones only, minus some. In the table there are under 95,000 clones, 90% of which are singletons. The sequencing here drew on peripheral blood, taken on day 0 of AZD1222 vaccination. These TCRs come from an adult in good health.

The rearrangement joins TRBV4-3 to TRBJ2-1; D not resolved. V lost 1 base to trimming and J lost 10 bases, with 11 bases between them. CDR3 length: 13 residues. The germline gives CDR1 LGHNA, CDR2 YSLEER. CDR3 DNA: TGCGCCAGCAGCCAAGGGGGTTTGTTCGAGCAGTTCTTC. Residues: CASSQGGLFEQFF.

The chain has TRBV7-9 and TRBJ1-1; no clear D. Trimming shortened V by 1 base and J by 1 base, and 7 bases separated the two germline ends. The germline V gene encodes CDR1 SEHNR and CDR2 FQNEAQ (reference sequence). There are 14 residues in the CDR3. The CDR3 DNA reads as TGTGCCAGCAGCTTAGGGGCCCCGAACACTGAAGCTTTCTTT. Translation gives CASSLGAPNTEAFF.